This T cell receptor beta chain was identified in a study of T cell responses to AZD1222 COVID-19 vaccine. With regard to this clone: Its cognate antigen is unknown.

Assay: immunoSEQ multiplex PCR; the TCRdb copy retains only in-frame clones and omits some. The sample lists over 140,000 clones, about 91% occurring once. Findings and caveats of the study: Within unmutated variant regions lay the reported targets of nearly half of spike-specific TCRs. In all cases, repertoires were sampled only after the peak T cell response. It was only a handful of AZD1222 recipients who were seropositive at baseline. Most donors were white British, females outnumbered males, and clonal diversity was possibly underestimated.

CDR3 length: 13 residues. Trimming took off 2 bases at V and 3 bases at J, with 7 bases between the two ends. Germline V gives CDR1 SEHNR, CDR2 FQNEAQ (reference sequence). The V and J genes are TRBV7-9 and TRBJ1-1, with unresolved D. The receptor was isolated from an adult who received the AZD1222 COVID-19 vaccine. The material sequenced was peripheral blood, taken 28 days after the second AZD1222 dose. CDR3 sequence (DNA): TGTGCCAGCAGCTTAAGGGTTGACACTGAAGCTTTCTTT. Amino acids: CASSLRVDTEAFF. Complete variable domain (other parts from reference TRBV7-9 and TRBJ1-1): DTGVSQNPRHKITKRGQNVTFRCDPISEHNRLYWYRQTLGQGPEFLTYFQNEAQLEKSRLLSDRFSAERPKGSFSTLEIQRTEQGDSAMYLCASSLRVDTEAFFGQGTRLTVV.